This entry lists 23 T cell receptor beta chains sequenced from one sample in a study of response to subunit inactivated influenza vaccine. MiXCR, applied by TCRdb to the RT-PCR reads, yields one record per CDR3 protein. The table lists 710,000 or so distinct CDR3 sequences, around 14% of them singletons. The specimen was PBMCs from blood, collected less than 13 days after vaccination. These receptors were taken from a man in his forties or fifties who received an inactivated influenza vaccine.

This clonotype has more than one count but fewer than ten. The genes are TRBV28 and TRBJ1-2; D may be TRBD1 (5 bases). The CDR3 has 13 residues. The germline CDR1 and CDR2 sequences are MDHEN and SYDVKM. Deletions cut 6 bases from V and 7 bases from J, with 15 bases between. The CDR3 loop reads CASSPGGARGYTF. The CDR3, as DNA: TGTGCCAGCAGCCCAGGAGGGGCGCGTGGCTACACCTTC.

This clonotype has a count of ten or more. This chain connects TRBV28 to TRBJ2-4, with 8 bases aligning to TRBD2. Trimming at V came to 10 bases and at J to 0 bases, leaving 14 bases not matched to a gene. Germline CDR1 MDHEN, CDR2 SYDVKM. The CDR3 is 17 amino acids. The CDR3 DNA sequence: TGTGCCACCACTAAGCGGGAGTACGGAAAAGCCAAAAACATTCAGTACTTC. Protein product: CATTKREYGKAKNIQYF. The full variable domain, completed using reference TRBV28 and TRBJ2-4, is DVKVTQSSRYLVKRTGEKVFLECVQDMDHENMFWYRQDPGLGLRLIYFSYDVKMKEKGDIPEGYSVSREKKERFSLILESASTNQTSMYLCATTKREYGKAKNIQYFGAGTRLSVL.

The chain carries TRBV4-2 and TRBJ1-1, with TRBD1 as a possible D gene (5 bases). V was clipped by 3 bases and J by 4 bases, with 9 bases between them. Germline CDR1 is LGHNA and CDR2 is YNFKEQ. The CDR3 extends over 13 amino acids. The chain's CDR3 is CASSHDSVTEAFF. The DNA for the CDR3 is TGTGCCAGCAGCCACGACAGCGTCACTGAAGCTTTCTTT.

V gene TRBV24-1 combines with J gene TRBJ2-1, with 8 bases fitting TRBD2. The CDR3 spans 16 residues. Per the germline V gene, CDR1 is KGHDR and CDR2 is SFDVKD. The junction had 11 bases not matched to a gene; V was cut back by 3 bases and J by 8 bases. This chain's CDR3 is CATSDLSGSGIHEQFF. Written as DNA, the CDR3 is TGTGCCACCAGTGATCTGAGCGGGAGTGGCATCCATGAGCAGTTCTTC.

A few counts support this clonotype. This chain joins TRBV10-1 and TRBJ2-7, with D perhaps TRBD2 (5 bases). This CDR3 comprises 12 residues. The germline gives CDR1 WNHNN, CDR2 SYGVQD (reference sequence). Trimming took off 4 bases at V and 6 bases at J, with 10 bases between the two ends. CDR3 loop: CASSGVAGEQYF. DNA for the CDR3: TGCGCCAGCAGTGGCGTCGCGGGCGAGCAGTACTTC.

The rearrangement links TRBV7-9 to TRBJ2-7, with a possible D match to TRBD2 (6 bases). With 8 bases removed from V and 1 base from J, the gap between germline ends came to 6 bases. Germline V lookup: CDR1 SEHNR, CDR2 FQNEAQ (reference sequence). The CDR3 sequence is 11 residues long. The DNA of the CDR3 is TGTGCCAGCGGGACTTCCTACGAGCAGTACTTC. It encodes CASGTSYEQYF.

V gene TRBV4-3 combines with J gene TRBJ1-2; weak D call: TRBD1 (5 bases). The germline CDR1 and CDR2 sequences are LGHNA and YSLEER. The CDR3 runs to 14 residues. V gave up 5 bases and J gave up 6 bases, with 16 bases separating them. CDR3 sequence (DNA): TGCGCCAGCAGCTCAGATGGCAGGGCCCATGGCTACACCTTC. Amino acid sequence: CASSSDGRAHGYTF.

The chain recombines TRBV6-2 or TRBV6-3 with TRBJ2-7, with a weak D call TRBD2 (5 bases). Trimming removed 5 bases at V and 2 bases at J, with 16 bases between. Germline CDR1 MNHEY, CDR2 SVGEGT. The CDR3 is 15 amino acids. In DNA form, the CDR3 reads TGTGCCAGCAGTCATTTGCGGGTCAAACCCTACGAGCAGTACTTC. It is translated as CASSHLRVKPYEQYF.

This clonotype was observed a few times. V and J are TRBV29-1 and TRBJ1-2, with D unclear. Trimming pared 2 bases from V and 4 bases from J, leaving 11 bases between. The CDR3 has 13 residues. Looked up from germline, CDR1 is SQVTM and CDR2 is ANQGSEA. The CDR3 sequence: CSVEMGNGYGYTF. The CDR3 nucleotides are TGCAGCGTTGAAATGGGAAATGGCTATGGCTACACCTTC. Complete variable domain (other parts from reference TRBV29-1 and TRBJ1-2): SAVISQKPSRDICQRGTSLTIQCQVDSQVTMMFWYRQQPGQSLTLIATANQGSEATYESGFVIDKFPISRPNLTFSTLTVSNMSPEDSSIYLCSVEMGNGYGYTFGSGTRLTVV.

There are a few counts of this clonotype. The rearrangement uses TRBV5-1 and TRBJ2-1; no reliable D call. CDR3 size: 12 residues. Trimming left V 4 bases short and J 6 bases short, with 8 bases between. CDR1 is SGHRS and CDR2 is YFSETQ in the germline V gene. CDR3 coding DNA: TGCGCCAGCAGCACGAGTACCAATGAGCAGTTCTTC. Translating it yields CASSTSTNEQFF.

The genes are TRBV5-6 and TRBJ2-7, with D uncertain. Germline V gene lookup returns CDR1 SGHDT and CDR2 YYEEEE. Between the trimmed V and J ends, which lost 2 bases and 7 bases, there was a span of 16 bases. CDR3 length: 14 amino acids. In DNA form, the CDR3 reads TGTGCCAGCAGCTTTTTGCAAGGCGGAAATGAGCAGTACTTC. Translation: CASSFLQGGNEQYF.

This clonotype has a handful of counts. This CDR3 is CASSPAGHGYTF. The CDR3 bases are TGTGCCAGCAGTCCCGCGGGACATGGCTACACCTTC. This chain uses TRBV25-1 with TRBJ1-2, with a tentative D call TRBD1 (5 bases). The V end lost 5 bases, the J end lost 6 bases, and 10 bases lay between the germline ends. Germline CDR1 is MGHDK and CDR2 is SYGVNS. This CDR3 is built from 12 residues.

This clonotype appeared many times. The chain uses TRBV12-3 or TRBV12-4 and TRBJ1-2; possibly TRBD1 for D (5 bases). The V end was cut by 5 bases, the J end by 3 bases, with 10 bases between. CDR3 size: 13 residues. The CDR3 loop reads CASSTDSYYGYTF. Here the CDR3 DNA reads TGTGCCAGCAGTACAGACAGTTACTATGGCTACACCTTC.

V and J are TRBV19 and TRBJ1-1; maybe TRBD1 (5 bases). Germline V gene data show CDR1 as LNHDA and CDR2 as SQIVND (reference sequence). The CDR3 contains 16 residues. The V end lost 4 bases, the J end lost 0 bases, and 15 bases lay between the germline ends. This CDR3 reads CASSNLYRRMNTEAFF. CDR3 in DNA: TGTGCCAGTAGTAATCTTTACAGGCGCATGAACACTGAAGCTTTCTTT.

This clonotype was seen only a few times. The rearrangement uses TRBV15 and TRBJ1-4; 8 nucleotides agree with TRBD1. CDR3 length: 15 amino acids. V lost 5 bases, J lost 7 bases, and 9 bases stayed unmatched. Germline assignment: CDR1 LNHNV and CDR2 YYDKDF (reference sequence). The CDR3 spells CATSGRAGGFEKLFF. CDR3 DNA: TGTGCCACCAGCGGGAGGGCAGGGGGCTTTGAAAAACTGTTTTTT.

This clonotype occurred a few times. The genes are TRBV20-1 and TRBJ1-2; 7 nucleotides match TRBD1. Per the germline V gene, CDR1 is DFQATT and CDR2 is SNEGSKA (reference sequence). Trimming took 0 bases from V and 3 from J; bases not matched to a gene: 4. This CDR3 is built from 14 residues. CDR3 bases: TGCAGTGCTAGAGATTACCAGGGGGACTATGGCTACACCTTC. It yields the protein CSARDYQGDYGYTF.

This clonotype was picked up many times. The CDR3 spells CASSRPSTGLRVMGAKNIQYF. The CDR3 coding sequence is TGTGCCAGCAGCCGCCCATCGACAGGGCTTCGCGTTATGGGAGCCAAAAACATTCAGTACTTC. This chain links TRBV28 with TRBJ2-4, with 7 bases matching TRBD1. The CDR3 spans 21 residues. In germline, CDR1 is MDHEN, CDR2 SYDVKM. The ends lost 6 bases at V and 0 bases at J; junction bases unmatched: 23.

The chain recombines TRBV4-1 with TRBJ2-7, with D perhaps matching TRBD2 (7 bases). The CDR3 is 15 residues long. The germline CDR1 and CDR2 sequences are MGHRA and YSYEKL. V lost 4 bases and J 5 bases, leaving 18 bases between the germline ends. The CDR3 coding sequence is TGCGCCAGCAGCCCGAGGGGGGGGGGTCCGGACGAGCAGTACTTC. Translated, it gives CASSPRGGGPDEQYF.

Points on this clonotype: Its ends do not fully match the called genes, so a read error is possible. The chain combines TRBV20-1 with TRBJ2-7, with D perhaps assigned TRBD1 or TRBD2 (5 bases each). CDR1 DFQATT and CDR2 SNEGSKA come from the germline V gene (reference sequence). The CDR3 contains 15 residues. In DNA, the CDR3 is TGCAGTGCACCAGCGAGGGGTAGGGTATCCTACGATCAGTACTTC. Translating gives CSAPARGRVSYDQYF.

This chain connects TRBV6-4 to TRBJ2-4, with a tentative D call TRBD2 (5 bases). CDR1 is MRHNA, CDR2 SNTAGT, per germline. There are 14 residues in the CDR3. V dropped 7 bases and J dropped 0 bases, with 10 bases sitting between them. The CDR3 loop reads CASMEALAKNIQYF. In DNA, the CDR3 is TGTGCCAGCATGGAGGCTCTAGCCAAAAACATTCAGTACTTC.

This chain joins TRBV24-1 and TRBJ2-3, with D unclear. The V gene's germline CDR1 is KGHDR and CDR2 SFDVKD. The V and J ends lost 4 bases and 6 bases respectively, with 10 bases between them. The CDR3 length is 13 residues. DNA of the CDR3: TGTGCCACCAGTGACCCCGGGCCGGATACGCAGTATTTT. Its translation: CATSDPGPDTQYF.

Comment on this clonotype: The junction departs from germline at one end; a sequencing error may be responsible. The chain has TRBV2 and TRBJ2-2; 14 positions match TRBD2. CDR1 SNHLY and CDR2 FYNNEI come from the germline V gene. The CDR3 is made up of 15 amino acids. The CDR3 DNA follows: TGTGCCACGACTAGCGGGGGGGCGAACACCGGGGAGCTGATTTTT. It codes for CATTSGGANTGELIF.

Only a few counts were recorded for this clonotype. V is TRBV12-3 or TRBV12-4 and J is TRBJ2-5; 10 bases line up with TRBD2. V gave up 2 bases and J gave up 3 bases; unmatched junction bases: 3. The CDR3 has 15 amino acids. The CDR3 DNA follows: TGTGCCAGCAGTTTATTAACTAGCGGGAAAGAGACCCAGTACTTC. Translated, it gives CASSLLTSGKETQYF.